Presented here are 21 T cell receptor beta chains from one specimen sequenced in a study of T cell responses to AZD1222 COVID-19 vaccine (dated by TCRdb to 2020 to 2022). The receptor library was made with the immunoSEQ multiplex PCR assay. The clones in this table, taken by TCRdb from immuneACCESS, are in-frame only. Not every clone is retained; where verified, under half of the shortfall comes from an unresolved V gene, and the cause of the rest is unknown. In this sample the table shows 140,000 to 150,000 clones, under 95% of which occur a single time. The ten largest clones represent about 9.1% of the sample. In light of the paper, this sample's time point label describes: baseline before first vaccination. The sequenced sample was peripheral blood, obtained on day 0 of AZD1222 vaccination. These receptors originate from an adult in good health.

The J gene is TRBJ2-5, the V gene TRBV19; 9 bases are a match to TRBD1. The J segment lost 2 bases and the V segment lost 5 bases, leaving 3 bases of the junction unmatched. The CDR3 has 14 residues. In germline, CDR1 is LNHDA, CDR2 SQIVND (reference sequence). The CDR3 DNA sequence: TGTGCCAGTAGTCTGACAGGGGGTCAAGAGACCCAGTACTTC. This codes for CASSLTGGQETQYF. Full variable domain (rest looked up from reference TRBV19 and TRBJ2-5): DGGITQSPKYLFRKEGQNVTLSCEQNLNHDAMYWYRQDPGQGLRLIYYSQIVNDFQKGDIAEGYSVSREKKESFPLTVTSAQKNPTAFYLCASSLTGGQETQYFGPGTRLLVL.

CDR3 nucleotides: TGCGCCAGCAGCGTTAGCGGGGATTACACAGATACGCAGTATTTT. Amino acid sequence: CASSVSGDYTDTQYF. V gene TRBV5-1 combines with J gene TRBJ2-3; 8 bases agree with TRBD2. The junction had 6 bases not matched to a gene; V was cut back by 4 bases and J by 2 bases. The CDR3 length is 15 residues. Looked up from germline, CDR1 is SGHRS and CDR2 is YFSETQ.

The rearrangement uses TRBV6-5 and TRBJ1-5, with D unresolved. This CDR3 has 15 amino acids. V was pared by 0 bases and J by 5 bases, with 11 bases between. The germline gives CDR1 MNHEY, CDR2 SVGAGI. CDR3 bases: TGTGCCAGCAGTTACTCGTACGGTAATCATCAGCCCCAGCATTTT. Translated, it gives CASSYSYGNHQPQHF.

This clone was seen once. The chain has TRBV6-6 and TRBJ1-1; the match to TRBD1 covers 8 bases. V shed 7 bases, J shed 6 bases, and the junction held 7 bases outside the gene matches. This CDR3 region has 13 residues. Germline assignment: CDR1 MNHNY and CDR2 SVGAGI (reference sequence). CDR3 protein: CASKGQGASEAFF. The CDR3 DNA is TGTGCCAGCAAGGGCCAGGGGGCATCTGAAGCTTTCTTT.

The J gene is TRBJ1-2, the V gene TRBV18, with D possibly TRBD1 on 5 matching bases. Germline CDR1 is KGHSH and CDR2 is LQKENI. Trimming cost V 4 bases and J 5 bases, with 11 bases left between them. The CDR3 sequence is 13 residues long. CDR3 region: CASSLQARYGYTF. The CDR3 DNA follows: TGTGCCAGCTCACTACAGGCCCGGTATGGCTACACCTTC.

The chain employs TRBV28 and TRBJ2-7; D is undetermined. The CDR3 runs to 10 residues. CDR1 MDHEN and CDR2 SYDVKM come from the germline V gene. Trimming pared 8 bases from V and 3 bases from J, leaving 5 bases between. The DNA for the CDR3 is TGTGCCAGCGGAAGCTACGAGCAGTACTTC. It translates to CASGSYEQYF.

V usage is TRBV2 and J usage is TRBJ1-6; D is undetermined. Germline values: CDR1 SNHLY, CDR2 FYNNEI. Trimming took off 10 bases at V and 6 bases at J, with 16 bases between the two ends. The CDR3 consists of 14 residues. The CDR3 DNA reads as TGTGCCACCTCTGTCCAAGCGGGTAATTCACCCCTCCACTTT. It codes for CATSVQAGNSPLHF.

The J gene is TRBJ2-7, the V gene TRBV7-3, with TRBD1 identical over 8 bases. In germline, CDR1 is SGHTA, CDR2 FQGTGA. J was trimmed by 5 bases and V by 5 bases; bases with no gene match: 8. This CDR3 has 14 amino acids. CDR3 nucleotides: TGTGCCAGCAGCGCCGGGACAGGAATAAACGAGCAGTACTTC. The encoded protein is CASSAGTGINEQYF.

The rearrangement links TRBV14 to TRBJ2-1; 14 bases are a match to TRBD2. This CDR3 has 15 residues. The germline CDR1 and CDR2 sequences are SGHDN and FVKESK. J lost 8 bases, V lost 4 bases, and 4 bases had no gene match. CDR3 nucleotides: TGTGCCAGCAGCCGGACTAGCGGGGGGTCCGATGAGCAGTTCTTC. It translates to CASSRTSGGSDEQFF.

The rearrangement links TRBV19 to TRBJ2-1, with 10 bases fitting TRBD2. Looked up from germline, CDR1 is LNHDA and CDR2 is SQIVND (reference sequence). V lost 3 bases to trimming and J lost 3 bases; unmatched junction nucleotides: 2. The CDR3 totals 15 residues. The CDR3 sequence is CASSMASGGYNEQFF. The CDR3 nucleotides read TGTGCCAGTAGTATGGCTAGCGGGGGCTACAATGAGCAGTTCTTC.

V gene TRBV13 combines with J gene TRBJ2-2; D gene uncertain. Germline V lookup: CDR1 PRHDT, CDR2 FYEKMQ (reference sequence). The CDR3 has 16 amino acids. Trimming pared 5 bases from V and 7 bases from J, leaving 20 bases between. CDR3 coding DNA: TGTGCCAGCAGCCACTCCGGGCCCTCCTGGGGCGGGGAGCTGTTTTTT. This sequence encodes CASSHSGPSWGGELFF.

This rearrangement joins TRBV5-4 to TRBJ1-6; possibly TRBD1 for D (5 bases). Germline V lookup: CDR1 SGHNT, CDR2 YYREEE (reference sequence). This CDR3 region has 14 residues. V was trimmed by 0 bases and J by 8 bases, leaving 9 bases between them. The CDR3 spells CASSLGDLYSPLHF. CDR3 nucleotide sequence: TGTGCCAGCAGCTTGGGGGACCTATATTCACCCCTCCACTTT.

The CDR3 loop reads CASSYSTGPGNTIYF. CDR3 DNA: TGTGCCAGCAGTTACTCGACAGGGCCTGGAAACACCATATATTTT. V gene TRBV6-5 combines with J gene TRBJ1-3; 7 bases map to TRBD1. Germline trimming cut 0 bases from V and 2 bases from J; bases unmatched to any gene: 1. The CDR3 extends over 15 amino acids. Germline assignment: CDR1 MNHEY and CDR2 SVGAGI.

V and J are TRBV7-2 and TRBJ2-3; no reliable D call. Germline CDR1 reads SGHTA; CDR2 reads FQGNSA. This CDR3 is 16 amino acids long. Trimming shortened V by 1 base and J by 0 bases, and 11 bases separated the two germline ends. The CDR3 region has the DNA TGTGCCAGCAGCTTAGTTCCGGGTTCTAGCACAGATACGCAGTATTTT. Translating gives CASSLVPGSSTDTQYF.

The table lists this clone with a few counts. Other DNA sequences in this specimen translate into the identical CDR3. The chain couples TRBV4-3 to TRBJ1-2; D possibly corresponds to TRBD1 (5 bases). Trimming pared 3 bases from V and 4 bases from J, leaving 9 bases between. The germline gives CDR1 LGHNA, CDR2 YSLEER. CDR3 length: 13 amino acids. For the CDR3, the DNA is TGCGCCAGCAGCCAGGGGGAAGGCTATGGCTACACCTTC. Its protein product is CASSQGEGYGYTF.

The genes are TRBV20-1 and TRBJ2-5, with TRBD1 identical over 9 bases. Germline CDR1 DFQATT, CDR2 SNEGSKA (reference sequence). The CDR3 is made up of 11 amino acids. The CDR3 DNA follows: TGCAGCCACAGGGGGCCCCGGGCCCAGTACTTC. It codes for CSHRGPRAQYF.

The CDR3 reads CASSSLNTGELFF. The CDR3, as DNA: TGTGCCAGCAGCTCCCTCAATACCGGGGAGCTGTTTTTT. V usage is TRBV7-9 and J usage is TRBJ2-2; no firm D call. This CDR3 has 13 residues. The germline CDR1 and CDR2 sequences are SEHNR and FQNEAQ (reference sequence). Trimming stripped 4 bases from V and 5 bases from J, with 8 bases between.

CDR3 sequence (DNA): TGTGCCAGCAGGGCCCTCTCAACAGGGGGTAGGAACACCGGGGAGCTGTTTTTT. Amino acids: CASRALSTGGRNTGELFF. The J gene is TRBJ2-2, the V gene TRBV2; TRBD1 aligns across 8 bases. This CDR3 spans 18 amino acids. V lost 6 bases and J lost 1; bases outside the gene matches: 13. Looked up from germline, CDR1 is SNHLY and CDR2 is FYNNEI. The whole variable domain, remainder taken from reference TRBV2 and TRBJ2-2, is EPEVTQTPSHQVTQMGQEVILRCVPISNHLYFYWYRQILGQKVEFLVSFYNNEISEKSEIFDDQFSVERPDGSNFTLKIRSTKLEDSAMYFCASRALSTGGRNTGELFFGEGSRLTVL.

This chain connects TRBV5-4 to TRBJ2-5; D is ambiguous. V dropped 1 base and J dropped 2 bases, with 9 bases sitting between them. Germline V CDR1 and CDR2: SGHNT, YYREEE (reference sequence). This CDR3 has 14 residues. The CDR3 DNA follows: TGTGCCAGCAGCTTGCGCTACGGTCAAGAGACCCAGTACTTC. Translated: CASSLRYGQETQYF.

The J gene is TRBJ1-2, the V gene TRBV5-8; a weak D match, TRBD1 (6 bases). V dropped 1 base and J dropped 1 base, with 17 bases sitting between them. This CDR3 has 17 amino acids. Germline V gene data show CDR1 as SGHTS and CDR2 as YDEGEE. CDR3 coding DNA: TGTGCCAGCAGCTTGCGTTTTCGGGGGGCGGATAACTATGGCTACACCTTC. It specifies CASSLRFRGADNYGYTF.

This rearrangement joins TRBV3-1 (or the pseudogene TRBV3-2) to TRBJ1-1, with a weak D call TRBD1 (5 bases). The V end was cut by 6 bases, the J end by 2 bases, with 13 bases between. Per the germline V gene, CDR1 is LGHDT and CDR2 is YNNKEL (reference sequence). The CDR3 extends over 14 amino acids. The DNA for the CDR3 is TGTGCCAGCAGTCCGGCTGGGGGAAACACTGAAGCTTTCTTT. Its protein is CASSPAGGNTEAFF.